This T cell receptor (beta chain) was recorded in a study of early T cells in non-severe SARS-CoV-2 infection. Study-wide results and limits: Reliance on VDJdb matching favored anti-spike CD8 responses; private and CD4 specificities were missed.

Germline assignment: CDR1 LGHNA and CDR2 YSLEER. The CDR3 has 18 amino acids. Unmatched junction bases numbered 14, after V lost 4 bases and J lost 0 bases. This clonotype showed up just a few times. The antigen remains undetermined. TCRdb redid the calling of the 5' RACE reads with MiXCR, one entry per CDR3 protein. The repertoire has about 83,000 distinct CDR3 sequences, roughly an eighth of them found once; the top ten carry more than 1.2%. The receptor was derived from an adult who was a healthcare worker with PCR-confirmed SARS-CoV-2 infection or an uninfected control (not recorded which). The sequenced sample was whole blood. The chain carries TRBV4-3 and TRBJ2-7; TRBD2 matches 8 bases. CDR3 nucleotide sequence: TGCGCCAGCAGCCCACGACCTCTACTAGCGGAGAGCTCCTACGAGCAGTACTTC. Translated, it gives CASSPRPLLAESSYEQYF.